This T cell receptor beta chain is from a study of shared clonotypes between healthy human individuals. The wider study: Three plates were used per donor for CD4 naive, three for CD4 memory, two for CD8 naive and one for CD8 memory. Study-level points and caveats: Blood was the only sampled material, and tissue repertoires likely differ.

Each cell subset's genomic DNA was divided evenly among several immunoSEQ plates. The protocol was immunoSEQ multiplex PCR, while the TCRdb copy is restricted to in-frame clones and leaves out a portion. The sample carries 2 million to 3 million clones, around nine tenths recorded once. V lost 3 bases, J lost 4 bases, and 10 bases lay in between. The CDR3 covers 14 residues. Germline V gene lookup returns CDR1 SGDLS and CDR2 YYNGEE. For this clone: What it recognizes is unknown.

This sequence joins TRBV9 and TRBJ2-2; no clear D. Sequencing used naive CD4+ T cells sorted from blood. The subset was: CD45RA+ positively selected. This TCR came from a man aged 18 to 30 in good health. Written as DNA, the CDR3 is TGTGCCAGCAGCGAGCAGGTAACCACCGGGGAGCTGTTTTTT. Translating gives CASSEQVTTGELFF.